A single count supports the clone carrying this TCR beta chain. This CDR3 region has 17 residues. V lost 0 bases to trimming and J lost 2 bases; unmatched junction nucleotides: 5. From germline, CDR1 is LGHNA and CDR2 YNFKEQ. This entry comes from a study of blood T cell repertoires in COVID-19. Study-wide context: Acute and convalescent COVID-19 samples came from the United States, Italy and Spain. PBMCs, B-cell-depleted T cells, or T cells provided the cDNA or gDNA that made up the material.

Per the original data handling: Using reference gene primer amplification, nucleated cell counts were estimated. Only in-frame clones appear in the TCRdb table, and some are missing; sequencing was by immunoSEQ multiplex PCR. V and J calls and clone size are copied from that table; D and trimming were computed from the DNA. The sample lists under 350,000 clones, around 87% occurring once. The chain couples TRBV4-2 to TRBJ2-3; 10 nucleotides line up with TRBD2. The specimen was peripheral blood. This receptor was identified in a man aged 65 to 79 with acute or convalescent COVID-19. The CDR3 DNA sequence: TGTGCCAGCAGCCAAGAAGTACTAGCGGGGAACACAGATACGCAGTATTTT. Translation: CASSQEVLAGNTDTQYF.